The 32 T cell receptor beta chains in this list originate from one sample, sequenced in a study of cytomegalovirus exposure and HLA in healthy donors. Both 60 Vbeta primers and 13 Jbeta primers went into the PCR. Profiled with immunoSEQ multiplex PCR; TCRdb holds only in-frame clones, not every one. The sample has some 190,000 clones, more than 75% seen once. Sequencing was performed on PBMCs. Every receptor here comes from a woman between 18 and 30 years old in good health and CMV-seronegative.

The rearrangement joins TRBV4-1 to TRBJ2-5; 9 bases are a match to TRBD2. The CDR3 is 17 residues long. With V trimmed by 5 bases and J by 1 base, 11 bases remained unmatched. Germline loops: CDR1 MGHRA, CDR2 YSYEKL. The CDR3 coding sequence is TGCGCCAGCAGCGGAACTAAGAGGACTAGCGTCCAAGAGACCCAGTACTTC. Its translation: CASSGTKRTSVQETQYF.

The chain employs TRBV5-1 and TRBJ2-5; 10 bases are shared with TRBD2. Germline V lookup: CDR1 SGHRS, CDR2 YFSETQ. Trimming took 7 bases from V and 3 from J; bases not matched to a gene: 6. The length of the CDR3 is 14 residues. The CDR3 coding sequence is TGCGCCAGCGGATCCGGGACTAGCGAAGAGACCCAGTACTTC. It yields the protein CASGSGTSEETQYF.

Note on this clone: The same CDR3 also results from other DNA sequences found in this sample. This chain connects TRBV7-9 to TRBJ1-1; 8 nucleotides agree with TRBD1. The V and J ends lost 3 bases and 4 bases, in that order; junction bases with no gene match: 7. The germline V gene has CDR1 SEHNR and CDR2 FQNEAQ (reference sequence). This CDR3 contains 15 residues. Written as DNA, the CDR3 is TGTGCCAGCAGCTTTTCGGTAGGGACAGGCACTGAAGCTTTCTTT. This encodes CASSFSVGTGTEAFF. Drawing the rest from reference TRBV7-9 and TRBJ1-1, the complete variable domain is DTGVSQNPRHKITKRGQNVTFRCDPISEHNRLYWYRQTLGQGPEFLTYFQNEAQLEKSRLLSDRFSAERPKGSFSTLEIQRTEQGDSAMYLCASSFSVGTGTEAFFGQGTRLTVV.

V gene TRBV7-2 combines with J gene TRBJ2-7; tentative D call: TRBD2 (5 bases). CDR3 length equals 15 residues. Germline lookup yields CDR1 SGHTA and CDR2 FQGNSA. Trimming cost V 5 bases and J 2 bases, with 16 bases left between them. The CDR3 nucleotides read TGTGCCAGCAGCCCCGCCCGAGGGATCGCCTACGAGCAGTACTTC. Amino acids: CASSPARGIAYEQYF. Together with reference TRBV7-2 and TRBJ2-7, the CDR3 gives the full variable domain: GAGVSQSPSNKVTEKGKDVELRCDPISGHTALYWYRQSLGQGLEFLIYFQGNSAPDKSGLPSDRFSAERTGGSVSTLTIQRTQQEDSAVYLCASSPARGIAYEQYFGPGTRLTVT.

The chain is built from TRBV7-2 and TRBJ1-2, with D possibly being TRBD1 (6 bases). The germline V gene has CDR1 SGHTA and CDR2 FQGNSA. Between the trimmed V and J ends, which lost 6 bases and 0 bases, there was a span of 11 bases. The CDR3 spans 14 residues. In DNA, the CDR3 is TGTGCCAGCAGTTTTGGACAGACTAACTATGGCTACACCTTC. Translating gives CASSFGQTNYGYTF.

This chain joins TRBV29-1 and TRBJ2-5; 11 nucleotides align to TRBD2. The CDR3 is 17 residues long. CDR1 is SQVTM, CDR2 ANQGSEA, per germline. With V trimmed by 5 bases and J by 5 bases, 16 bases remained unmatched. CDR3 in amino acids: CSVWGLAGGRIVETQYF. CDR3 nucleotide sequence: TGCAGCGTTTGGGGGCTAGCGGGAGGCCGTATTGTCGAGACCCAGTACTTC.

This clone appeared a few times. The chain combines TRBV11-2 with TRBJ2-7; TRBD2 might be the D (6 bases). The CDR3 is 15 amino acids. The V gene lost 3 bases and the J gene lost 2 bases, with 14 bases spanning the gap. Germline assignment: CDR1 SGHAT and CDR2 FQNNGV. The CDR3 bases are TGTGCCAGCAGCTTCCGAATAGCGGTGACCTACGAGCAGTACTTC. Its protein product is CASSFRIAVTYEQYF.

V and J are TRBV11-3 and TRBJ2-4; D is possibly TRBD2 (6 bases). Trimming left V 3 bases short and J 9 bases short, with 15 bases between. CDR1 is SGHNT and CDR2 is YENEEA in the germline V gene. The CDR3 loop spans 14 amino acids. The CDR3 bases are TGTGCCAGCAGCTTGGGACGGTGGGGAGGCATTCAGTACTTC. Translated: CASSLGRWGGIQYF.

V and J are TRBV4-2 and TRBJ1-2; D is possibly TRBD1 (5 bases). CDR1 is LGHNA and CDR2 is YNFKEQ in the germline V gene. The CDR3 length is 12 residues. With 0 bases removed from V and 14 bases from J, the gap between germline ends came to 13 bases. The CDR3 nucleotides read TGTGCCAGCAGCCAAGAGGGCCAGGGTTTGACCTTC. This encodes CASSQEGQGLTF.

This chain links TRBV28 with TRBJ1-5, with unresolved D. The CDR3 loop spans 12 amino acids. CDR1 and CDR2 (germline): MDHEN, SYDVKM. V was shortened by 10 bases and J by 6 bases, with 13 bases between the two germline ends. As DNA, the CDR3 is TGTGCCACCGCCTATTACGGTCAGCCCCAGCATTTT. This sequence encodes CATAYYGQPQHF. Drawing the rest from reference TRBV28 and TRBJ1-5, the complete variable domain is DVKVTQSSRYLVKRTGEKVFLECVQDMDHENMFWYRQDPGLGLRLIYFSYDVKMKEKGDIPEGYSVSREKKERFSLILESASTNQTSMYLCATAYYGQPQHFGDGTRLSIL.

The rearrangement joins TRBV6-1 to TRBJ2-4; maybe TRBD2 (6 bases). Looked up from germline, CDR1 is MNHNS and CDR2 is SASEGT. Trimming pared 7 bases from V and 3 bases from J, leaving 16 bases between. The CDR3 consists of 15 residues. CDR3 bases: TGTGCCAGCACACCCCCTTGGGGAGGCAAAAACATTCAGTACTTC. Residues: CASTPPWGGKNIQYF.

V is TRBV11-2 and J is TRBJ1-2; tentative D call: TRBD1 (6 bases). V gave up 2 bases and J gave up 8 bases, with 12 bases separating them. This CDR3 contains 13 residues. Looked up from germline, CDR1 is SGHAT and CDR2 is FQNNGV. This CDR3 reads CASSLNRVGGYTF. The CDR3 DNA follows: TGTGCCAGCAGCTTAAACAGGGTGGGCGGCTACACCTTC. The full variable domain, completed using reference TRBV11-2 and TRBJ1-2, is EAGVAQSPRYKIIEKRQSVAFWCNPISGHATLYWYQQILGQGPKLLIQFQNNGVVDDSQLPKDRFSAERLKGVDSTLKIQPAKLEDSAVYLCASSLNRVGGYTFGSGTRLTVV.

This clone was seen a handful of times. J is TRBJ2-7 and V is TRBV6-1; 9 positions agree with TRBD2. The V and J ends lost 1 base and 3 bases, in that order; junction bases with no gene match: 13. Germline V gene sequence: CDR1 MNHNS, CDR2 SASEGT. This CDR3 has 18 residues. The CDR3 bases are TGTGCCAGCAGTGAAGGGGGGAGGCTAGCGGGGACGATCTACGAGCAGTACTTC. Amino acid sequence: CASSEGGRLAGTIYEQYF.

Concerning this clone itself: The same CDR3 arises from other DNA sequences in this sample as well. The V and J genes are TRBV29-1 and TRBJ2-5; 8 bases line up with TRBD2. This CDR3 region has 14 residues. Per the germline V gene, CDR1 is SQVTM and CDR2 is ANQGSEA. The V and J ends lost 4 bases and 4 bases, in that order; junction bases with no gene match: 8. CDR3 sequence: CSVAHMAGGETQYF. The CDR3 DNA sequence: TGCAGCGTTGCTCACATGGCGGGGGGAGAGACCCAGTACTTC.

The J gene is TRBJ2-7, the V gene TRBV6-5; perhaps TRBD2 as D (7 bases). V gave up 6 bases and J gave up 5 bases, with 17 bases separating them. The CDR3 runs 14 residues. Germline V gives CDR1 MNHEY, CDR2 SVGAGI. In DNA form, the CDR3 reads TGTGCCAGCAGCTCGAGGGGGGGGGAGGACGAGCAGTACTTC. Residues: CASSSRGGEDEQYF.

The gene calls are TRBV2 and TRBJ1-4; no clear D. The germline V and J ends were trimmed by 3 bases and 16 bases, with 12 bases remaining between them. The CDR3 spans 11 residues. Germline assignment: CDR1 SNHLY and CDR2 FYNNEI. The CDR3 nucleotides read TGTGCCAGCAGTGACCCTCCTTCCCCGTTTTTT. Its protein is CASSDPPSPFF. The whole variable domain, filled in from reference TRBV2 and TRBJ1-4, reads EPEVTQTPSHQVTQMGQEVILRCVPISNHLYFYWYRQILGQKVEFLVSFYNNEISEKSEIFDDQFSVERPDGSNFTLKIRSTKLEDSAMYFCASSDPPSPFFGSGTQLSVL.

This sequence joins TRBV28 and TRBJ1-2, with 10 bases lining up with TRBD1. With 4 bases clipped from V and 6 bases from J, the junction kept 2 bases outside the gene matches. Germline CDR1 is MDHEN and CDR2 is SYDVKM. The CDR3 has 13 amino acids. The CDR3 is CASSSGQGDGYTF. CDR3 nucleotide sequence: TGTGCCAGCAGTTCAGGACAGGGGGATGGCTACACCTTC.

This clone was recorded only once. This sequence joins TRBV27 and TRBJ1-1; 11 positions match TRBD1. J gave up 5 bases and V 5 bases, and 4 bases lay outside the gene matches. The CDR3 length is 14 residues. The germline gives CDR1 MNHEY, CDR2 SMNVEV (reference sequence). The CDR3 bases are TGTGCCAGCAGTCCGGGACAGGGGGGGACTGAAGCTTTCTTT. Its translation is CASSPGQGGTEAFF.

The genes are TRBV12-5 and TRBJ2-3; possibly TRBD2 for D (5 bases). V lost 3 bases and J lost 0, with 10 bases in between. The CDR3 consists of 15 residues. Germline CDR1 and CDR2: LGHNT and FRNRAP. The CDR3 sequence is CASGLGAGSTDTQYF. In nucleotides, the CDR3 is TGTGCTAGTGGTTTAGGTGCGGGTAGCACAGATACGCAGTATTTT.

The chain combines TRBV9 with TRBJ2-7; TRBD1 aligns across 12 bases. The CDR3 extends over 18 amino acids. Germline assignment: CDR1 SGDLS and CDR2 YYNGEE. V dropped 4 bases and J dropped 3; count of bases not matched to a gene: 14. CDR3 in amino acids: CASSPHSAGTGGLYEQYF. In DNA form, the CDR3 reads TGTGCCAGCAGCCCTCACTCGGCCGGGACAGGGGGCCTCTACGAGCAGTACTTC.

This chain connects TRBV28 to TRBJ1-5; possible D gene TRBD1, 5 bases. The CDR3 extends over 15 amino acids. The germline V and J ends were trimmed by 5 bases and 6 bases, with 17 bases remaining between them. Per the germline V gene, CDR1 is MDHEN and CDR2 is SYDVKM. The CDR3 sequence is CASSLLTVFTQPQHF. In DNA form, the CDR3 reads TGTGCCAGCAGTCTCCTGACAGTTTTTACTCAGCCCCAGCATTTT. The variable domain in full, completed from reference TRBV28 and TRBJ1-5, reads DVKVTQSSRYLVKRTGEKVFLECVQDMDHENMFWYRQDPGLGLRLIYFSYDVKMKEKGDIPEGYSVSREKKERFSLILESASTNQTSMYLCASSLLTVFTQPQHFGDGTRLSIL.

In DNA form, the CDR3 reads TGTGCCAGCAGCTTAAGACGGGAGAACACTGAAGCTTTCTTT. It is translated as CASSLRRENTEAFF. The chain uses TRBV7-9 and TRBJ1-1; D unresolved. The CDR3 is made up of 14 amino acids. Germline loops: CDR1 SEHNR, CDR2 FQNEAQ (reference sequence). V lost 2 bases to trimming and J lost 1 base, with 8 bases between them.

V and J are TRBV11-2 and TRBJ2-3; TRBD1 matches 9 bases. Trimming at V came to 5 bases and at J to 1 base, leaving 7 bases not matched to a gene. The germline CDR1 and CDR2 sequences are SGHAT and FQNNGV. The CDR3 spans 16 residues. The CDR3 DNA is TGTGCCAGCAGCGCCGGGACAGGGCGAGGCACAGATACGCAGTATTTT. Protein product: CASSAGTGRGTDTQYF.

This clone has just a few counts. The rearrangement uses TRBV5-1 and TRBJ2-7; D is possibly TRBD1 (5 bases). Germline V gene lookup returns CDR1 SGHRS and CDR2 YFSETQ. The V gene lost 0 bases and the J gene lost 6 bases, with 13 bases spanning the gap. The CDR3 covers 14 residues. This chain's CDR3 is CASSLGQGPAEQYF. Written as DNA, the CDR3 is TGCGCCAGCAGCTTGGGGCAGGGTCCCGCCGAGCAGTACTTC.

The rearrangement links TRBV13 to TRBJ2-7, with D possibly matching TRBD1 (7 bases). Trimming took off 5 bases at V and 7 bases at J, with 18 bases between the two ends. This CDR3 contains 14 residues. CDR1 is PRHDT, CDR2 FYEKMQ, per germline (reference sequence). CDR3 sequence (DNA): TGTGCCAGCAGCCCGGCCCAGGGGGGTATAGAGCAGTACTTC. As protein: CASSPAQGGIEQYF.

J is TRBJ1-1 and V is TRBV15, with D perhaps TRBD1 (5 bases). The ends were cut back, 1 base at V and 4 bases at J, with 16 bases in the middle. Germline CDR1 and CDR2: LNHNV and YYDKDF (reference sequence). The CDR3 extends over 16 amino acids. The CDR3 sequence: CATSRAAGQLGTEAFF. The CDR3 coding sequence is TGTGCCACCAGCAGAGCGGCAGGGCAATTGGGCACTGAAGCTTTCTTT. The whole variable domain, remainder taken from reference TRBV15 and TRBJ1-1, is DAMVIQNPRYQVTQFGKPVTLSCSQTLNHNVMYWYQQKSSQAPKLLFHYYDKDFNNEADTPDNFQSRRPNTSFCFLDIRSPGLGDTAMYLCATSRAAGQLGTEAFFGQGTRLTVV.

The chain employs TRBV7-2 and TRBJ1-2; 9 bases match TRBD1. The CDR3 covers 13 residues. Germline CDR1 is SGHTA and CDR2 is FQGNSA. J gave up 10 bases and V 5 bases, and 8 bases lay outside the gene matches. The CDR3 DNA is TGTGCCAGCAGCACGGGACAGGGTCTGCTCTACACCTTC. Translation gives CASSTGQGLLYTF.

This chain joins TRBV6-5 and TRBJ1-2; D might be TRBD1 (5 bases). V shed 0 bases and J shed 6 bases, with 8 bases lying between them. The CDR3 totals 13 residues. Germline-derived CDR1 and CDR2 are MNHEY and SVGAGI. The CDR3 sequence is CASSYSGRDGYTF. CDR3 DNA: TGTGCCAGCAGTTACTCGGGCAGGGATGGCTACACCTTC.

CDR3: CASTLSLPEVSTGSSYEQYF. The CDR3 DNA reads TGCGCCAGCACCCTATCCTTACCAGAAGTCTCGACTGGGAGCTCCTACGAGCAGTACTTC. The chain joins TRBV5-1 to TRBJ2-7, with TRBD2 as a possible D gene (5 bases). Germline V gives CDR1 SGHRS, CDR2 YFSETQ. The CDR3 has 20 residues. The V and J ends lost 6 bases and 0 bases respectively, with 31 bases between them.

This clone was seen a single time. The chain has TRBV7-9 and TRBJ2-1; 9 nucleotides agree with TRBD2. Germline V gene sequence: CDR1 SEHNR, CDR2 FQNEAQ (reference sequence). CDR3 length equals 15 residues. J gave up 0 bases and V 5 bases, and 2 bases lay outside the gene matches. Written as DNA, the CDR3 is TGTGCCAGCAGCCAGACTAGCGGCTCCTACAATGAGCAGTTCTTC. Translating gives CASSQTSGSYNEQFF.

The chain joins TRBV9 to TRBJ1-1; 9 bases are a match to TRBD1. The CDR3 extends over 13 amino acids. In germline, CDR1 is SGDLS, CDR2 YYNGEE. The V segment lost 4 bases and the J segment 6 bases; nucleotides outside the gene matches: 4. CDR3 nucleotide sequence: TGTGCCAGCAGCTCCCGGACAGGGGCTGAAGCTTTCTTT. Its translation is CASSSRTGAEAFF.

The J gene is TRBJ1-5, the V gene TRBV7-2; 8 nucleotides match TRBD1. The CDR3 totals 15 residues. The trim removed 5 bases at V and 5 bases at J, leaving 8 bases unmatched. Germline V gene sequence: CDR1 SGHTA, CDR2 FQGNSA. For the CDR3, the DNA is TGTGCCAGCAGCCCAGGGGGCGAGGTCCATCAGCCCCAGCATTTT. Amino acids: CASSPGGEVHQPQHF.